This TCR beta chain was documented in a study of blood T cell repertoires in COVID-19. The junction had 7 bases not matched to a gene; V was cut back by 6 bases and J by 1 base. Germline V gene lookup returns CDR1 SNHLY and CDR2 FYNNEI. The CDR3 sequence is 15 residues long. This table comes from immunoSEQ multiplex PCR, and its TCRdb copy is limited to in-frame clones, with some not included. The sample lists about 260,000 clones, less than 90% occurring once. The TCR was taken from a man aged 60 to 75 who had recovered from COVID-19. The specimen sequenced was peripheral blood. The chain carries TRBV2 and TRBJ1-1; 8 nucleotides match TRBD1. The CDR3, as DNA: TGTGCCAGCAGCCGACAGGGGAACCCGAACACTGAAGCTTTCTTT. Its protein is CASSRQGNPNTEAFF.